The 16 T cell receptor beta chains in this list originate from one sample, sequenced in a study of CXCR3-negative and CXCR3-positive naive CD8 T cells. Findings and caveats of the study: CXCR3-positive naive cells carried more hydrophobic TRB CDR3s than CXCR3-negative naive cells did.

The antigens these receptors bind are not known. Researchers prepared the TRB cDNA libraries using 5' RACE with UMI labels. No DNA is given; TCRdb re-called the 5' RACE reads and lists each CDR3 protein once. Here the sample table reports thousands of distinct CDR3 sequences. The sequenced material came from naive CXCR3+ CD8+ T cells from blood. The subset was: CD45RO-CCR7+CD27+CD95- naive CD8+ T cells expressing CXCR3 (TNR3+). All receptors derive from a human donor in good health. Some clones in this sample may be carry-over from other donors' samples.

The chain joins TRBV25-1 to TRBJ2-3; TCRdb selects TRBD2, and the lack of DNA leaves this call unchecked. Germline V gives CDR1 MGHDK, CDR2 SYGVNS. The CDR3 has 15 residues. This chain's CDR3 is CASSEPDYPEDTQYF.

The V gene is TRBV27, the J gene TRBJ2-7; lacking DNA, the TRBD2 call made by TCRdb goes unchecked. This CDR3 contains 16 residues. Germline lookup yields CDR1 MNHEY and CDR2 SMNVEV (reference sequence). CDR3 residues: CASRGLAGGRSYEQYF.

This clonotype shows up as medium-sized by frequency. V gene TRBV5-6 combines with J gene TRBJ2-7; the TCRdb D gene call, TRBD1, has no DNA to confirm it. The CDR3 runs to 16 residues. In germline, CDR1 is SGHDT, CDR2 YYEEEE. The CDR3 sequence: CASSEPGPSYSYEQYF.

V is TRBV7-6 and J is TRBJ2-7; the TCRdb D gene call, TRBD2, has no DNA to confirm it. The germline V gene has CDR1 SGHVS and CDR2 FNYEAQ. The CDR3 is 15 residues long. CDR3 protein: CASSPEREGHYEQYF.

The J gene is TRBJ1-4, the V gene TRBV7-9. The CDR3 has 13 amino acids. Germline loops: CDR1 SEHNR, CDR2 FQNEAQ (reference sequence). The CDR3 loop reads CASSANDWEKLFF.

The chain couples TRBV29-1 to TRBJ2-5. The CDR3 runs 12 residues. Germline values: CDR1 SQVTM, CDR2 ANQGSEA. CDR3 in amino acids: CSVEAQEETQYF.

The chain joins TRBV7-6 to TRBJ1-5; TCRdb's D gene call, TRBD1, goes unchecked for lack of DNA. The CDR3 spans 13 residues. From germline, CDR1 is SGHVS and CDR2 FNYEAQ. The CDR3: CASSLAPGQPQHF.

This clonotype shows up as medium-sized by frequency. This chain connects TRBV7-9 to TRBJ2-1; there is no DNA to check the TCRdb D call of TRBD1. Germline-derived CDR1 and CDR2 are SEHNR and FQNEAQ (reference sequence). This CDR3 spans 21 amino acids. The CDR3 loop reads CASSLGTSAMAPGSSYNEQFF.

This chain joins TRBV7-9 and TRBJ1-1. This CDR3 is 12 amino acids long. Germline CDR1 and CDR2: SEHNR and FQNEAQ (reference sequence). CDR3 sequence: CASSLGGAEAFF.

In terms of frequency, this clonotype is medium-sized (0.01 to 0.1%). J is TRBJ2-7 and V is TRBV7-9; there is no DNA to check the TCRdb D call of TRBD1. This CDR3 is built from 16 residues. Germline CDR1 SEHNR, CDR2 FQNEAQ (reference sequence). The CDR3: CASSLEADRAWYEQYF. The whole variable domain, filled in from reference TRBV7-9 and TRBJ2-7, reads DTGVSQNPRHKITKRGQNVTFRCDPISEHNRLYWYRQTLGQGPEFLTYFQNEAQLEKSRLLSDRFSAERPKGSFSTLEIQRTEQGDSAMYLCASSLEADRAWYEQYFGPGTRLTVT.

The V call is TRBV27, the J call TRBJ2-1; TCRdb gives TRBD1 as the D gene, but with no DNA this cannot be confirmed. Looked up from germline, CDR1 is MNHEY and CDR2 is SMNVEV (reference sequence). This CDR3 comprises 15 residues. Here the CDR3 reads CASSLRGEHYNEQFF.

The genes are TRBV29-1 and TRBJ2-2; TCRdb outputs TRBD2, but without DNA this stays unchecked. The CDR3 runs to 13 residues. In germline, CDR1 is SQVTM, CDR2 ANQGSEA. CDR3 sequence reads: CSGGTSDTGELFF.

This clonotype ranks as medium-sized in terms of frequency. This chain links TRBV10-2 with TRBJ2-1; TCRdb's D gene call, TRBD2, goes unchecked for lack of DNA. The CDR3 is 15 residues long. The germline CDR1 and CDR2 sequences are WSHSY and SAAADI. CDR3 protein: CASSEASWSYNEQFF.

The chain links TRBV7-9 to TRBJ1-5. The CDR3 runs to 18 residues. Germline CDR1 SEHNR, CDR2 FQNEAQ (reference sequence). This chain's CDR3 is CASSLATQWAGLNQPQHF. The variable domain in full, completed from reference TRBV7-9 and TRBJ1-5, reads DTGVSQNPRHKITKRGQNVTFRCDPISEHNRLYWYRQTLGQGPEFLTYFQNEAQLEKSRLLSDRFSAERPKGSFSTLEIQRTEQGDSAMYLCASSLATQWAGLNQPQHFGDGTRLSIL.

This rearrangement joins TRBV10-3 to TRBJ2-1; the TCRdb call, TRBD2, lacks DNA for checking. CDR1 and CDR2 from the germline V gene are ENHRY and SYGVKD. CDR3 length equals 15 residues. CDR3 region: CATLGWRESYNEQFF.

Judged by frequency, this clonotype is medium-sized (0.01 to 0.1%). The chain employs TRBV11-2 and TRBJ2-7; no DNA is available, so the TRBD2 call from TCRdb remains unchecked. Germline CDR1 reads SGHAT; CDR2 reads FQNNGV. CDR3 length: 17 residues. The CDR3 spells CASSLDRAGQATYEQYF.